Following are 27 T cell receptor beta chains from one sample sequenced in a study of T cell repertoires in cytomegalovirus infection. TCRdb ran MiXCR on the reads and lists one entry per CDR3 protein. The sample lists 680,000 or so distinct CDR3 sequences, 35% to 45% occurring once. The specimen sequenced was PBMCs. The origin of the receptors is a human donor in good health (CMV status not recorded). Some clones in this sample may be carry-over from other donors' samples.

This clonotype appeared a few times. The rearrangement links TRBV28 to TRBJ1-6; 10 positions agree with TRBD1. The V and J ends lost 7 bases and 7 bases, in that order; junction bases with no gene match: 7. This CDR3 comprises 15 residues. Germline CDR1 reads MDHEN; CDR2 reads SYDVKM. The CDR3 coding sequence is TGTGCCAGCATTCCTGGACAGGGGGGGAATTCACCCCTCCACTTT. Encoded protein: CASIPGQGGNSPLHF. Full variable domain (remainder filled in from reference TRBV28 and TRBJ1-6): DVKVTQSSRYLVKRTGEKVFLECVQDMDHENMFWYRQDPGLGLRLIYFSYDVKMKEKGDIPEGYSVSREKKERFSLILESASTNQTSMYLCASIPGQGGNSPLHFGNGTRLTVT.

In this sample, this clonotype turned up many times. The V and J genes are TRBV28 and TRBJ1-4; 7 positions agree with TRBD1. The germline V gene has CDR1 MDHEN and CDR2 SYDVKM. The V gene end was trimmed by 3 bases and the J gene end by 6 bases; junction bases not matched to a gene: 16. The CDR3 has 18 residues. For the CDR3, the DNA is TGTGCCAGCAGTTTTTTTCAGGGGGGGGGAAGGGAATATGAAAAACTGTTTTTT. It encodes CASSFFQGGGREYEKLFF.

The chain employs TRBV3-1 and TRBJ2-7; possible D gene TRBD2, 5 bases. Between the trimmed V and J ends, which lost 1 base and 2 bases, there was a span of 9 bases. CDR3 length equals 14 residues. Germline-derived CDR1 and CDR2 are LGHDT and YNNKEL (reference sequence). The CDR3 sequence is CASSQGVATYEQYF. The CDR3 DNA sequence: TGTGCCAGCAGCCAAGGAGTAGCGACCTACGAGCAGTACTTC.

This sequence joins TRBV12-3 or TRBV12-4 and TRBJ1-5; D is unresolved. The CDR3 spans 16 residues. Trimming took 7 bases from V and 1 from J, leaving 17 bases between them. Here the CDR3 DNA reads TGTGCCAGCACAGCCTCAGGCGCGGGAAGCAATCAGCCCCAGCATTTT. Translating it yields CASTASGAGSNQPQHF.

This clonotype appeared a few times. This chain links TRBV7-2 with TRBJ1-2, with D uncertain. The germline V and J ends were trimmed by 5 bases and 4 bases, with 17 bases remaining between them. The CDR3 runs to 15 residues. Germline CDR1 and CDR2: SGHTA and FQGNSA. CDR3 DNA sequence: TGTGCCAGCAGCAAGACCCCCGTGGGCGTCTATGGCTACACCTTC. It specifies CASSKTPVGVYGYTF.

The chain is built from TRBV20-1 and TRBJ1-3; D possibly corresponds to TRBD1 (5 bases). Per the germline V gene, CDR1 is DFQATT and CDR2 is SNEGSKA (reference sequence). The CDR3 has 16 amino acids. With 6 bases removed from V and 0 bases from J, the gap between germline ends came to 18 bases. The CDR3 protein is CSARSPTGGSGNTIYF. The CDR3 region has the DNA TGCAGTGCCCGTTCCCCCACAGGTGGCTCTGGAAACACCATATATTTT.

The CDR3 DNA sequence: TGTGCCAGCAGCTTTTTGCCGGCCTCCTCTGGAAACACCATATATTTT. Translating it yields CASSFLPASSGNTIYF. The J gene is TRBJ1-3, the V gene TRBV7-2; no clear D gene. Germline V gene lookup returns CDR1 SGHTA and CDR2 FQGNSA. Trimming took off 3 bases at V and 0 bases at J, with 12 bases between the two ends. The CDR3 extends over 16 amino acids.

The CDR3 protein is CSARPLAGQGIEDYGYTF. The CDR3 DNA sequence: TGCAGTGCTAGACCCCTCGCGGGACAGGGAATCGAGGACTATGGCTACACCTTC. The chain employs TRBV20-1 and TRBJ1-2; 9 nucleotides match TRBD1. Trimming took 2 bases from V and 3 from J; bases not matched to a gene: 16. The germline CDR1 and CDR2 sequences are DFQATT and SNEGSKA (reference sequence). The CDR3 consists of 18 residues.

The chain links TRBV7-2 to TRBJ1-1; D is uncertain. Germline V gene lookup returns CDR1 SGHTA and CDR2 FQGNSA. With 0 bases removed from V and 1 base from J, the gap between germline ends came to 9 bases. The CDR3 is made up of 15 amino acids. Written as DNA, the CDR3 is TGTGCCAGCAGCTTAGCGGGCAACAGGAACACTGAAGCTTTCTTT. Translation gives CASSLAGNRNTEAFF. Full variable domain (rest looked up from reference TRBV7-2 and TRBJ1-1): GAGVSQSPSNKVTEKGKDVELRCDPISGHTALYWYRQSLGQGLEFLIYFQGNSAPDKSGLPSDRFSAERTGGSVSTLTIQRTQQEDSAVYLCASSLAGNRNTEAFFGQGTRLTVV.

This clonotype was recorded a few times. The chain is built from TRBV29-1 and TRBJ1-5, with TRBD1 matching 10 bases. The germline V gene encodes CDR1 SQVTM and CDR2 ANQGSEA. CDR3 length equals 14 residues. After removal of 6 bases from V and 5 bases from J, the junction contained 7 bases not matched to a gene. CDR3 sequence reads: CSVAPGTGDQPQHF. CDR3 in DNA: TGCAGCGTCGCCCCCGGGACAGGGGATCAGCCCCAGCATTTT.

The sample holds a few counts of this clonotype. In DNA form, the CDR3 reads TGCAGCGTTGAGTCAGATTCCTACGAGCAGTACTTC. It codes for CSVESDSYEQYF. V gene TRBV29-1 combines with J gene TRBJ2-7; D gene ambiguous. This CDR3 is 12 amino acids long. Trimming removed 3 bases at V and 1 base at J, with 7 bases between. CDR1 is SQVTM and CDR2 is ANQGSEA in the germline V gene.

V gene TRBV12-3 or TRBV12-4 combines with J gene TRBJ1-2; 7 bases align to TRBD1. The CDR3 is 14 residues long. J was trimmed by 4 bases and V by 6 bases; bases with no gene match: 8. This chain's CDR3 is CASRMTGKGYGYTF. CDR3 coding DNA: TGTGCCAGCAGGATGACAGGGAAGGGCTATGGCTACACCTTC.

V gene TRBV7-2 combines with J gene TRBJ2-1; 9 bases align to TRBD2. V gave up 5 bases and J gave up 2 bases; unmatched junction bases: 19. The germline V gene has CDR1 SGHTA and CDR2 FQGNSA. CDR3 length: 20 amino acids. In DNA form, the CDR3 reads TGTGCCAGCAGCCCCACCCGCGGGGGGGGCCCCGGGAGGACCTACAATGAGCAGTTCTTC. This sequence encodes CASSPTRGGGPGRTYNEQFF.

This clonotype has a single count. The CDR3 DNA reads TGTGCCAGCAGGCCCGGGACCCTTAAGGGCTACACCTTC. As protein: CASRPGTLKGYTF. The V gene is TRBV28, the J gene TRBJ1-2; a weak D match, TRBD1 (5 bases). V dropped 6 bases and J dropped 8 bases, with 16 bases sitting between them. CDR1 is MDHEN and CDR2 is SYDVKM in the germline V gene. The CDR3 length is 13 residues.

Details on this clonotype: Germline is not matched at one junction end, which may reflect a read error. V usage is TRBV5-1 and J usage is TRBJ1-6, with 10 positions matching TRBD1. The germline CDR1 and CDR2 sequences are SGHRS and YFSETQ. This CDR3 spans 15 amino acids. CDR3 nucleotides: TGCGCCAGCAGCCCAGGGGACAGGGGTAATCCACCCCTCCACTTT. Amino acid sequence: CASSPGDRGNPPLHF.

This clonotype was picked up a small number of times. The chain carries TRBV28 and TRBJ2-7; a weak D match, TRBD1 (5 bases). Trimming stripped 3 bases from V and 3 bases from J, with 18 bases between. The CDR3 is 16 amino acids. CDR1 and CDR2 from the germline V gene are MDHEN and SYDVKM. The chain's CDR3 is CASSFIRGAGNYEQYF. CDR3 sequence (DNA): TGTGCCAGCAGTTTTATAAGAGGAGCAGGGAACTACGAGCAGTACTTC.

About this clonotype itself: One base away lies a much larger clone, so this may be a sequencing read error. This CDR3 fails to terminate in the conserved phenylalanine or tryptophan, so it likely reflects a read error. The genes are TRBV7-2 and TRBJ2-7; tentative D call: TRBD2 (5 bases). CDR3 length: 14 amino acids. Germline CDR1 and CDR2: SGHTA and FQGNSA. Trimming left V 1 base short and J 2 bases short, with 9 bases between. In DNA, the CDR3 is TGTGCCAGCAGCTTAGGCGGGTCTGCCTACGAGCAGTACCTC. Its translation is CASSLGGSAYEQYL.

The sample holds a few counts of this clonotype. This chain joins TRBV6-1 and TRBJ1-2, with 7 nucleotides matching TRBD1. The junction had 9 bases not matched to a gene; V was cut back by 6 bases and J by 5 bases. The CDR3 length is 14 residues. Germline V gives CDR1 MNHNS, CDR2 SASEGT. CDR3 residues: CASRRRQGEYGYTF. For the CDR3, the DNA is TGTGCCAGCAGGCGACGACAGGGAGAATATGGCTACACCTTC.

The V and J genes are TRBV29-1 and TRBJ2-1; D perhaps matches TRBD2 (6 bases). V lost 1 base, J lost 4 bases, and 20 bases lay in between. The germline V gene encodes CDR1 SQVTM and CDR2 ANQGSEA. The CDR3 is 17 amino acids. CDR3 sequence reads: CSVEGVAGHKAYNEQFF. The CDR3 nucleotides read TGCAGCGTTGAAGGTGTGGCGGGGCATAAGGCTTACAATGAGCAGTTCTTC.

The chain joins TRBV29-1 to TRBJ2-7; no clear D. The germline gives CDR1 SQVTM, CDR2 ANQGSEA. The CDR3 has 11 residues. V shed 7 bases and J shed 5 bases, with 12 bases lying between them. CDR3 in amino acids: CSALTDNEQYF. CDR3 nucleotide sequence: TGCAGCGCCTTGACTGATAACGAGCAGTACTTC.

This chain uses TRBV12-3 or TRBV12-4 with TRBJ2-5; TRBD2 matches at 7 bases. The CDR3 length is 14 residues. The J segment lost 4 bases and the V segment lost 7 bases, leaving 9 bases of the junction unmatched. The CDR3, as DNA: TGTGCCAGCACCAGGTCAGGGAGGGGAGAGACCCAGTACTTC. As protein: CASTRSGRGETQYF.

This clonotype was counted many times. The chain links TRBV7-2 to TRBJ2-3; possibly TRBD2 for D (5 bases). CDR1 and CDR2 from the germline V gene are SGHTA and FQGNSA. The germline V and J ends were trimmed by 5 bases and 3 bases, with 15 bases remaining between them. The CDR3 sequence is 15 residues long. The CDR3 DNA is TGTGCCAGCAGCCCCTCCGGGATGAGGACAGATACGCAGTATTTT. Encoded protein: CASSPSGMRTDTQYF.

This clonotype was seen only a few times. The V and J genes are TRBV19 and TRBJ2-1, with 11 positions matching TRBD2. The CDR3 is 16 residues long. The V gene's germline CDR1 is LNHDA and CDR2 SQIVND (reference sequence). The V segment lost 0 bases and the J segment 8 bases; nucleotides outside the gene matches: 6. CDR3 nucleotides: TGTGCCAGTAGTATAGATCGGCTAGCGGGAGGTGATGAGCAGTTCTTC. Translated: CASSIDRLAGGDEQFF.

On this clonotype: Sequence at one end of the junction differs from germline and may be a read error. V is TRBV20-1 and J is TRBJ1-6; no clear D gene. The CDR3 is 15 residues long. Germline V gene data show CDR1 as DFQATT and CDR2 as SNEGSKA (reference sequence). The DNA for the CDR3 is TGCAGTTCTAGAGTGTCTAGCTCCTATAATTCACCCCTCCACTTT. Translated: CSSRVSSSYNSPLHF.

This clonotype was counted only a few times. V gene TRBV28 combines with J gene TRBJ1-5; TRBD1 aligns across 11 bases. CDR1 and CDR2 from the germline V gene are MDHEN and SYDVKM. CDR3 length equals 20 residues. The ends lost 6 bases at V and 6 bases at J; junction bases unmatched: 22. The CDR3 protein is CASSIPRGQGAARLGQPQHF. The CDR3, as DNA: TGTGCCAGCAGCATTCCGCGAGGACAGGGGGCAGCGAGGTTAGGTCAGCCCCAGCATTTT.

The chain links TRBV9 to TRBJ2-5; D perhaps matches TRBD2 (6 bases). This CDR3 is built from 15 residues. Trimming removed 0 bases at V and 4 bases at J, with 13 bases between. Germline V lookup: CDR1 SGDLS, CDR2 YYNGEE. The CDR3 loop is CASSVGWGEIETQYF. The CDR3 DNA reads TGTGCCAGCAGCGTAGGGTGGGGGGAGATAGAGACCCAGTACTTC.

J is TRBJ2-3 and V is TRBV29-1; D tentatively fits TRBD1 or TRBD2 (6 bases each). Germline-derived CDR1 and CDR2 are SQVTM and ANQGSEA. V shed 3 bases and J shed 3 bases, with 13 bases lying between them. The CDR3 contains 14 residues. This CDR3 is CSVDGGLRTDTQYF. CDR3 coding DNA: TGCAGCGTTGATGGGGGGCTGAGGACAGATACGCAGTATTTT.